This T cell receptor beta chain was identified in a study of cytomegalovirus exposure and HLA in healthy donors. About this clone: The target antigen is unknown. Other DNA sequences in the sample encode the same CDR3.

Data came from immunoSEQ multiplex PCR; TCRdb stores just in-frame clones and leaves some out. The table lists approximately 120,000 clones, roughly 94% of them singletons. General study points: A later analysis found first-cohort TCR clusters tended to co-occur in the 130 or so validation repertoires. Generally TCR sequences proved uncommon, though certain public TCRs appeared in numerous donors. In vitro assays verified that a few CMV-associated chains recognized CMV antigens specifically.

V lost 4 bases to trimming and J lost 4 bases; unmatched junction nucleotides: 3. CDR3 length equals 13 residues. Germline CDR1 and CDR2: MNHNY and SVGAGI (reference sequence). The chain carries TRBV6-6 and TRBJ2-7; 8 bases map to TRBD1. This TCR was sampled from a woman aged 18-35 years in good health and CMV-seronegative. The sample comprised PBMCs. CDR3: CASSSGQGYEQYF. The CDR3 DNA reads TGTGCCAGCAGTTCCGGACAGGGTTACGAGCAGTACTTC.